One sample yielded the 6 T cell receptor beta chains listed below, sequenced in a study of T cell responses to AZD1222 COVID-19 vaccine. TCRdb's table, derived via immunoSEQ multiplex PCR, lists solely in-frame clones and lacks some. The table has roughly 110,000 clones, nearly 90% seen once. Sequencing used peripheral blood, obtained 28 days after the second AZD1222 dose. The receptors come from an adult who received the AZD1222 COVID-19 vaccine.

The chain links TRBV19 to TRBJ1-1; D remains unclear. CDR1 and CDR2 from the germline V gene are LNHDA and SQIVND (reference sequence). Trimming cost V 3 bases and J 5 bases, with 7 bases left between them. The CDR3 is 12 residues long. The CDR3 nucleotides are TGTGCCAGTAGTATCGGCAGGACTGAAGCTTTCTTT. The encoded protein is CASSIGRTEAFF. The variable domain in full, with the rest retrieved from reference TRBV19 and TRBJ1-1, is DGGITQSPKYLFRKEGQNVTLSCEQNLNHDAMYWYRQDPGQGLRLIYYSQIVNDFQKGDIAEGYSVSREKKESFPLTVTSAQKNPTAFYLCASSIGRTEAFFGQGTRLTVV.

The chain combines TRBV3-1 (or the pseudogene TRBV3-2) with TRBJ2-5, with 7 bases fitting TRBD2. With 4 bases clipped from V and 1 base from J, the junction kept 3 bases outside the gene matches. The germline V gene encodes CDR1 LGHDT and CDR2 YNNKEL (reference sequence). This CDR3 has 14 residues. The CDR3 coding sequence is TGTGCCAGCAGCCGGCGGGGGACCCAAGAGACCCAGTACTTC. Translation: CASSRRGTQETQYF.

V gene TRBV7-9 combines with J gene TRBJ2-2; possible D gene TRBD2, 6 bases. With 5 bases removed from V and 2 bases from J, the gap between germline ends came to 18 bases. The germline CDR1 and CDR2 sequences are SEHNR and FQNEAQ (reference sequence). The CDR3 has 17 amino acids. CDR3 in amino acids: CASSPLMTAGNTGELFF. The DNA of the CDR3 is TGTGCCAGCAGCCCTCTAATGACAGCGGGTAACACCGGGGAGCTGTTTTTT.

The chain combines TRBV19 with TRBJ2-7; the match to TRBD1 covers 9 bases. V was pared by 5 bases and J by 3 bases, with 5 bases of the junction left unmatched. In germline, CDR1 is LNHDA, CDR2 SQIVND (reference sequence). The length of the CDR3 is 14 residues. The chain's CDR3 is CASSPRTGVYEQYF. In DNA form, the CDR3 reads TGTGCCAGTAGTCCTAGGACAGGGGTCTACGAGCAGTACTTC.

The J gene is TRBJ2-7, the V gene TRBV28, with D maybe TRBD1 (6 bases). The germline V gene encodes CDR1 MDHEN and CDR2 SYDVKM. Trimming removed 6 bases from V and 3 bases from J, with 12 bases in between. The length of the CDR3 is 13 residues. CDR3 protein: CASSSGGGYEQYF. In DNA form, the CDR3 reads TGTGCCAGCAGCTCTGGGGGCGGCTACGAGCAGTACTTC.

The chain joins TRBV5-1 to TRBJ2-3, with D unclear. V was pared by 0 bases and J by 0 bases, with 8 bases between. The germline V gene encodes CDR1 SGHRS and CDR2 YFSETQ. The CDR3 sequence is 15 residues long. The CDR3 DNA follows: TGCGCCAGCAGCTTGGGAGGTACTAGCACAGATACGCAGTATTTT. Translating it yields CASSLGGTSTDTQYF.